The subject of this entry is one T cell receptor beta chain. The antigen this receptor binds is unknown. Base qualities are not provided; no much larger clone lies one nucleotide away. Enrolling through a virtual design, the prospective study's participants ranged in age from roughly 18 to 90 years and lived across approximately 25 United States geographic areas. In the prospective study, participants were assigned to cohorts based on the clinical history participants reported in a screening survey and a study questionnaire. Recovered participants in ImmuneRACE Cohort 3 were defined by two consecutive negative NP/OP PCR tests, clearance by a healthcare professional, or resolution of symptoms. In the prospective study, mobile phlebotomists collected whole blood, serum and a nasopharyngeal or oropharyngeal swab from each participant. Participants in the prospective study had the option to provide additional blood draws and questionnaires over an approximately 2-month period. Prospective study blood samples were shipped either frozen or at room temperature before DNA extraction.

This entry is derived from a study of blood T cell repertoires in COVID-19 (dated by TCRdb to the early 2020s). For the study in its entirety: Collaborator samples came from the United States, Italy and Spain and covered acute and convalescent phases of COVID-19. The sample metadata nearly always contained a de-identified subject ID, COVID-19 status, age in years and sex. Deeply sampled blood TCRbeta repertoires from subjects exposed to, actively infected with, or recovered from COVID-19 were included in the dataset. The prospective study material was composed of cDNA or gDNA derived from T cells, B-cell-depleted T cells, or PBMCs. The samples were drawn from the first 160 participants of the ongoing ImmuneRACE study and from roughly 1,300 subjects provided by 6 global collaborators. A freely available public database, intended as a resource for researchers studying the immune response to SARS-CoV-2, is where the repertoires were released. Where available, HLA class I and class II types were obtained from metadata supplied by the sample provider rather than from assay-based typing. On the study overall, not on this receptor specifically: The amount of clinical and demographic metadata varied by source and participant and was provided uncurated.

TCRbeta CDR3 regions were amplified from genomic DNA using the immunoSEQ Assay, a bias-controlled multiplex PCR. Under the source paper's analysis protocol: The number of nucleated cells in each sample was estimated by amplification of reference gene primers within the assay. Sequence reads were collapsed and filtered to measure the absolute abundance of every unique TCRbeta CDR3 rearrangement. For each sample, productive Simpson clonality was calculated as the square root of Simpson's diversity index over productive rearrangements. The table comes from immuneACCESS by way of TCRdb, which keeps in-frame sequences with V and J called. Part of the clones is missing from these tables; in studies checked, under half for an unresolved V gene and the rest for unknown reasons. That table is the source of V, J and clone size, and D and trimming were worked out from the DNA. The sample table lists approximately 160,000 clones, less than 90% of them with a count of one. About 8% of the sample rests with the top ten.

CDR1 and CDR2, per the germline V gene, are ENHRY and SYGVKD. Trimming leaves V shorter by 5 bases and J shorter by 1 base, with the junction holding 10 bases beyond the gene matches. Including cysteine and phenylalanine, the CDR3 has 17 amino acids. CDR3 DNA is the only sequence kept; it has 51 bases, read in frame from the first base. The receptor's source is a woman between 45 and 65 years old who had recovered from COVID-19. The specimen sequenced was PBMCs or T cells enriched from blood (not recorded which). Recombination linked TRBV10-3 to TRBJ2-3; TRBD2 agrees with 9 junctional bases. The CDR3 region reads CAISRSVAGAGTDTQYF. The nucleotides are TGTGCCATCAGTCGGAGCGTAGCGGGAGCTGGCACAGATACGCAGTATTTT.